Sequencing of this TCR beta chain was carried out in a study of beta chain features in type 1 diabetes. Study-level points and caveats: Patients with Type 1 diabetes showed moderately but significantly shorter TCRB CDR3s in all four CD4+ subsets. The question of HLA type influencing TCRB rearrangement was one that remained unresolved here.

Germline CDR1 is SGDLS and CDR2 is YYNGEE. V dropped 0 bases and J dropped 4 bases, with 14 bases sitting between them. This CDR3 has 16 residues. Sorting gave populations that all exceeded 95% purity. The whole isolated RNA underwent reverse transcription, so sequencing captured expressed TCRB transcripts. About 3.57 million reads, on average, came from each naive, central memory and regulatory T cell sample. Generated by immunoSEQ multiplex PCR, the TCRdb table keeps only in-frame clones and is missing some. The data contain some 290,000 clones, roughly a quarter of them singletons. On this clone itself: Its antigen is not known.

The genes are TRBV9 and TRBJ2-1; tentative D call: TRBD2 (6 bases). Sequenced material: naive CD4+ T cells from blood. The TCR originated in a woman aged 25-40 years with type 1 diabetes. The CDR3 DNA sequence: TGTGCCAGCAGCGTAGATGGTAGCGGCAATTACAATGAGCAGTTCTTC. Encoded protein: CASSVDGSGNYNEQFF.